The 32 T cell receptor beta chains in this list originate from one sample, sequenced in a study of neurological immune-mediated disorders. One entry per CDR3 protein, called by TCRdb with MiXCR from the 5' RACE reads. The repertoire has approximately 100,000 distinct CDR3 sequences, around 3.4% of them found once; the top ten carry around 6%. What was sequenced was PBMCs. All receptors come from a woman between 18 and 29 years old with multiple sclerosis.

This clonotype has at least ten counts. V and J are TRBV6-6 and TRBJ2-7, with D hard to call. CDR1 is MNHNY and CDR2 is SVGAGI in the germline V gene (reference sequence). The CDR3 covers 13 residues. V was pared by 6 bases and J by 4 bases, with 13 bases between. For the CDR3, the DNA is TGTGCCAGCAGAAACACCGGACCGTACGAGCAGTACTTC. It codes for CASRNTGPYEQYF.

The V and J genes are TRBV6-5 and TRBJ2-3, with D unresolved. CDR1 MNHEY and CDR2 SVGAGI come from the germline V gene. CDR3 size: 12 residues. V was pared by 5 bases and J by 7 bases, with 10 bases between. The CDR3 DNA follows: TGTGCCAGCAGTAGTCCACCGAATACGCAGTATTTT. This codes for CASSSPPNTQYF.

This clonotype has ten or more counts. J is TRBJ1-2 and V is TRBV7-6; the D gene is possibly TRBD1 (6 bases). The germline V gene encodes CDR1 SGHVS and CDR2 FNYEAQ. With 1 base removed from V and 8 bases from J, the gap between germline ends came to 14 bases. The CDR3 has 14 amino acids. The chain's CDR3 is CASSLGRGLSGYTF. As DNA, the CDR3 is TGTGCCAGCAGCTTAGGCAGGGGTCTAAGCGGCTACACCTTC.

There are many counts of this clonotype. The V call is TRBV18, the J call TRBJ2-5; D is perhaps TRBD1 (6 bases). CDR3 length: 16 residues. Germline values: CDR1 KGHSH, CDR2 LQKENI. The V gene lost 2 bases and the J gene lost 4 bases, with 17 bases spanning the gap. Written as DNA, the CDR3 is TGTGCCAGCTCACCATTTAGGACAGAGAGAGGAGAGACCCAGTACTTC. It is translated as CASSPFRTERGETQYF.

This clonotype was observed many times. J is TRBJ2-1 and V is TRBV20-1; 13 bases match TRBD2. The CDR3 spans 18 residues. The ends lost 2 bases at V and 3 bases at J; junction bases unmatched: 10. The V gene's germline CDR1 is DFQATT and CDR2 SNEGSKA (reference sequence). The CDR3 region is CSARRLLAGGGLYNEQFF. In DNA, the CDR3 is TGCAGTGCTAGACGATTACTAGCGGGAGGGGGGCTCTACAATGAGCAGTTCTTC.

This clonotype was detected ten times or more. The chain employs TRBV5-1 and TRBJ2-3; D is possibly TRBD2 (5 bases). Germline V gene sequence: CDR1 SGHRS, CDR2 YFSETQ. The CDR3 runs 16 residues. V gave up 3 bases and J gave up 2 bases, with 16 bases separating them. CDR3 bases: TGCGCCAGCAGCTCGGAAGGACGGGGTAACACAGATACGCAGTATTTT. It yields the protein CASSSEGRGNTDTQYF.

This clonotype appeared many times. This sequence joins TRBV20-1 and TRBJ2-3; maybe TRBD1 (5 bases). The V end was cut by 3 bases, the J end by 2 bases, with 12 bases between. The CDR3 covers 14 residues. Germline CDR1 reads DFQATT; CDR2 reads SNEGSKA (reference sequence). CDR3 sequence (DNA): TGCAGTGCTAGCCCTGACAGTCACACAGATACGCAGTATTTT. This translates into CSASPDSHTDTQYF.

This clonotype was detected ten times or more. The chain joins TRBV6-5 to TRBJ1-1, with D perhaps matching TRBD1 (5 bases). With 6 bases removed from V and 0 bases from J, the gap between germline ends came to 8 bases. Germline loops: CDR1 MNHEY, CDR2 SVGAGI. The CDR3 extends over 13 amino acids. CDR3 amino acids: CASSPTVNTEAFF. The DNA for the CDR3 is TGTGCCAGCAGCCCGACAGTGAACACTGAAGCTTTCTTT.

This clonotype was detected ten times or more. The chain is built from TRBV2 and TRBJ2-2; D is undetermined. V lost 4 bases and J 5 bases, leaving 5 bases between the germline ends. CDR1 SNHLY and CDR2 FYNNEI come from the germline V gene. This CDR3 comprises 12 residues. The CDR3 DNA sequence: TGTGCCAGCAGTGGGTTAACCGGGGAGCTGTTTTTT. Its protein is CASSGLTGELFF.

This clonotype was seen repeatedly, ten times or more. This chain joins TRBV29-1 and TRBJ2-7; 9 bases fit TRBD1. Germline V gene data show CDR1 as SQVTM and CDR2 as ANQGSEA. This CDR3 has 13 amino acids. V lost 7 bases to trimming and J lost 4 bases; unmatched junction nucleotides: 8. This CDR3 is CSARLGQGYEQYF. The CDR3 DNA sequence: TGCAGCGCCCGCCTTGGACAGGGGTACGAGCAGTACTTC.

In this sample, this clonotype turned up many times. The chain has TRBV5-1 and TRBJ1-2; D gene unclear. Germline V gene data show CDR1 as SGHRS and CDR2 as YFSETQ. The CDR3 loop spans 12 amino acids. V was pared by 5 bases and J by 4 bases, with 9 bases between. DNA of the CDR3: TGCGCCAGCAGTTGGAACAGCTATGGCTACACCTTC. Protein sequence: CASSWNSYGYTF.

This clonotype was recorded at least ten times. The genes are TRBV4-1 and TRBJ2-4; D is perhaps TRBD1 (6 bases). This CDR3 is built from 16 residues. Germline CDR1 MGHRA, CDR2 YSYEKL. V was pared by 2 bases and J by 2 bases, with 13 bases between. DNA for the CDR3: TGCGCCAGCAGCCAAACACAGGGTACGTCCAAAAACATTCAGTACTTC. Its protein is CASSQTQGTSKNIQYF.

This clonotype was recorded many times. The chain joins TRBV7-9 to TRBJ1-1, with D perhaps matching TRBD1 (5 bases). Germline V gene lookup returns CDR1 SEHNR and CDR2 FQNEAQ (reference sequence). The CDR3 sequence is 15 residues long. The V end lost 2 bases, the J end lost 4 bases, and 14 bases lay between the germline ends. The CDR3 DNA is TGTGCCAGCAGCTTAAGGCCAGGGTGGTTCACTGAAGCTTTCTTT. This gives the protein CASSLRPGWFTEAFF.

This clonotype occurred many times. The gene calls are TRBV10-3 and TRBJ1-5; a possible D gene is TRBD1 (6 bases). Germline loops: CDR1 ENHRY, CDR2 SYGVKD. This CDR3 contains 15 residues. The V end was cut by 0 bases, the J end by 3 bases, with 9 bases between. The CDR3 here is CAISESRDTNQPQHF. The CDR3 coding sequence is TGTGCCATCAGTGAGTCACGGGACACCAATCAGCCCCAGCATTTT.

This clonotype came up many times. The chain links TRBV20-1 to TRBJ2-2; D perhaps matches TRBD2 (5 bases). The CDR3 covers 17 residues. V was shortened by 1 base and J by 4 bases, with 19 bases between the two germline ends. Germline V gene data show CDR1 as DFQATT and CDR2 as SNEGSKA (reference sequence). The CDR3 loop is CSARGPNEGASTGELFF. The CDR3 bases are TGCAGTGCTAGAGGGCCGAATGAGGGAGCCTCCACCGGGGAGCTGTTTTTT.

This clonotype was seen many times. This chain joins TRBV5-1 and TRBJ1-6; 7 positions match TRBD1. V trimming: 4 bases; J trimming: 7 bases; junction bases outside the gene matches: 11. CDR3 length equals 16 residues. Germline V gene lookup returns CDR1 SGHRS and CDR2 YFSETQ. The CDR3 loop is CASSRPEQGDNSPLHF. DNA of the CDR3: TGCGCCAGCAGCCGACCGGAGCAGGGGGACAATTCACCCCTCCACTTT.

This clonotype was counted many times. This sequence joins TRBV14 and TRBJ1-3; D might be TRBD1 (6 bases). Per germline, CDR1 SGHDN and CDR2 FVKESK. This CDR3 is built from 15 residues. The V end lost 3 bases, the J end lost 2 bases, and 11 bases lay between the germline ends. CDR3 region: CASSQIQGPGNTIYF. The CDR3 DNA sequence: TGTGCCAGCAGCCAGATACAGGGACCTGGAAACACCATATATTTT.

In this sample, this clonotype turned up many times. The rearrangement links TRBV7-6 to TRBJ2-5; D might be TRBD2 (5 bases). The germline CDR1 and CDR2 sequences are SGHVS and FNYEAQ. The CDR3 runs 16 residues. V dropped 3 bases and J dropped 2 bases, with 16 bases sitting between them. This CDR3 reads CASSFGIKAGQETQYF. The CDR3 coding sequence is TGTGCCAGCAGCTTCGGGATCAAGGCAGGACAAGAGACCCAGTACTTC.

V is TRBV5-1 and J is TRBJ1-1; the D gene is possibly TRBD1 (6 bases). Trimming removed 0 bases from V and 11 bases from J, with 17 bases in between. Per germline, CDR1 SGHRS and CDR2 YFSETQ. This CDR3 region has 14 residues. CDR3 nucleotides: TGCGCCAGCAGCTTGGGAGGGGCGGCCCAGGGGGCTTTCTTT. This sequence encodes CASSLGGAAQGAFF. Full variable domain (outside the CDR3, taken from reference TRBV5-1 and TRBJ1-1): KAGVTQTPRYLIKTRGQQVTLSCSPISGHRSVSWYQQTPGQGLQFLFEYFSETQRNKGNFPGRFSGRQFSNSRSEMNVSTLELGDSALYLCASSLGGAAQGAFFGQGTRLTVV.

This clonotype has just a few counts. The chain uses TRBV29-1 and TRBJ2-5, with unresolved D. CDR3 length: 14 residues. V was clipped by 3 bases and J by 1 base, with 12 bases between them. Germline V CDR1 and CDR2: SQVTM, ANQGSEA. DNA of the CDR3: TGCAGCGTTGATCTGGGCAGGCCCCAAGAGACCCAGTACTTC. Translated: CSVDLGRPQETQYF.

This clonotype was counted a few times. A much larger clone is a single base away; this may be a read error. The V and J genes are TRBV11-3 and TRBJ2-5; D gene unclear. This CDR3 contains 11 residues. The germline V gene encodes CDR1 SGHNT and CDR2 YENEEA. The V gene lost 6 bases and the J gene lost 7 bases, with 9 bases spanning the gap. CDR3 sequence (DNA): TGTGCCAGCAGTTCGAAAGGGACCCAGTACTTC. It translates to CASSSKGTQYF.

This clonotype has ten or more counts. The chain uses TRBV9 and TRBJ2-3; no definite D call. This CDR3 spans 15 amino acids. Trimming cost V 0 bases and J 2 bases, with 10 bases left between them. CDR1 is SGDLS, CDR2 YYNGEE, per germline. The CDR3 DNA reads as TGTGCCAGCAGCGTAGCTCCCCGGCCCACAGATACGCAGTATTTT. It specifies CASSVAPRPTDTQYF. Drawing the rest from reference TRBV9 and TRBJ2-3, the complete variable domain is DSGVTQTPKHLITATGQRVTLRCSPRSGDLSVYWYQQSLDQGLQFLIQYYNGEERAKGNILERFSAQQFPDLHSELNLSSLELGDSALYFCASSVAPRPTDTQYFGPGTRLTVL.

This clonotype was recorded at least ten times. As DNA, the CDR3 is TGTGCCAGCAGCCAAGATCGACTAGCGGGAGATACGCAGTATTTT. Translated, it gives CASSQDRLAGDTQYF. J is TRBJ2-3 and V is TRBV4-2; 10 bases fit TRBD2. This CDR3 is 15 amino acids long. The junction had 2 bases not matched to a gene; V was cut back by 0 bases and J by 5 bases. Germline values: CDR1 LGHNA, CDR2 YNFKEQ.

This clonotype came up many times. The chain carries TRBV5-6 and TRBJ1-1, with TRBD1 matching over 10 bases. Germline V gene sequence: CDR1 SGHDT, CDR2 YYEEEE. The CDR3 length is 13 residues. With 5 bases clipped from V and 5 bases from J, the junction kept 3 bases outside the gene matches. The CDR3: CASRSGQGTEAFF. The CDR3 DNA sequence: TGTGCCAGCAGATCGGGACAGGGGACTGAAGCTTTCTTT.

This clonotype has at least ten counts. The rearrangement uses TRBV7-9 and TRBJ2-1; the match to TRBD2 covers 13 bases. The trim removed 5 bases at V and 4 bases at J, leaving 8 bases unmatched. This CDR3 is built from 17 residues. Germline V CDR1 and CDR2: SEHNR, FQNEAQ (reference sequence). The CDR3 nucleotides read TGTGCCAGCAGCATCAGATGGACTAGCGGGGGATACAATGAGCAGTTCTTC. It is translated as CASSIRWTSGGYNEQFF.

This clonotype was counted many times. The chain couples TRBV20-1 to TRBJ2-7; 12 positions match TRBD2. The CDR3 is 18 amino acids. Looked up from germline, CDR1 is DFQATT and CDR2 is SNEGSKA (reference sequence). V shed 3 bases and J 7 bases; nucleotides not matched to a gene: 19. DNA for the CDR3: TGCAGTGCTAGGGGAGGACTAGCGGGACCCGGGGGCTCTTGGGAGCAGTACTTC. Translated, it gives CSARGGLAGPGGSWEQYF.

This clonotype was counted at least ten times. The rearrangement uses TRBV3-1 and TRBJ2-3, with D possibly matching TRBD1 (5 bases). Germline CDR1 is LGHDT and CDR2 is YNNKEL (reference sequence). This CDR3 is 19 amino acids long. V lost 0 bases, J lost 3 bases, and 22 bases lay in between. Here the CDR3 reads CASSQDWLGWQGRTDTQYF. The DNA of the CDR3 is TGTGCCAGCAGCCAAGATTGGTTGGGATGGCAGGGAAGAACAGATACGCAGTATTTT.

Notes on this clonotype: This may stem from a read error, because a much larger clone lies one nucleotide away. CDR3 region: CASTFNSGIGTYEQYF. Here the CDR3 DNA reads TGCGCCAGTACGTTTAATAGCGGGATTGGGACCTACGAGCAGTACTTC. The chain carries TRBV5-1 and TRBJ2-7, with 8 bases fitting TRBD2. CDR3 size: 16 residues. Trimming at V came to 8 bases and at J to 2 bases, leaving 15 bases not matched to a gene. Germline CDR1 is SGHRS and CDR2 is YFSETQ.

There are many counts of this clonotype. V gene TRBV29-1 combines with J gene TRBJ2-2; D gene uncertain. Germline lookup yields CDR1 SQVTM and CDR2 ANQGSEA. This CDR3 has 12 residues. The V and J ends lost 4 bases and 4 bases respectively, with 7 bases between them. The CDR3 DNA sequence: TGCAGCGTTGGTCCAGGCACCGGGGAGCTGTTTTTT. The encoded protein is CSVGPGTGELFF.

This clonotype was seen many times. The chain combines TRBV5-8 with TRBJ2-7, with 7 bases matching TRBD1. The ends lost 2 bases at V and 3 bases at J; junction bases unmatched: 5. This CDR3 is 14 amino acids long. Germline CDR1 and CDR2: SGHTS and YDEGEE. The CDR3 DNA is TGTGCCAGCAGCTTCCCAGGGGGAGTCTACGAGCAGTACTTC. This codes for CASSFPGGVYEQYF.

The chain carries TRBV20-1 and TRBJ2-7; D is undetermined. In germline, CDR1 is DFQATT, CDR2 SNEGSKA (reference sequence). Trimming removed 0 bases at V and 0 bases at J, with 12 bases between. This CDR3 region has 15 residues. The CDR3 loop is CSARDRIPLSYEQYF. The CDR3 coding sequence is TGCAGTGCTAGAGATCGAATCCCTCTCTCCTACGAGCAGTACTTC.

This clonotype has a count of ten or more. CDR3 region: CASSPKGLAGGVGELFF. CDR3 nucleotide sequence: TGTGCCAGCAGCCCCAAGGGACTAGCCGGTGGTGTCGGGGAGCTGTTTTTT. The gene calls are TRBV11-2 and TRBJ2-2; TRBD2 matches 9 bases. This CDR3 contains 17 residues. Per the germline V gene, CDR1 is SGHAT and CDR2 is FQNNGV. V dropped 5 bases and J dropped 7; count of bases not matched to a gene: 14.